This T cell receptor (beta chain) was sequenced during a study of cytomegalovirus exposure and HLA in healthy donors. Across the study: An analysis done earlier identified almost 120 million unique TCR beta sequences from about 180 million T cells. Study-wide results and caveats: A few CMV-associated chains proved CMV antigen-specific in vitro. TCR beta V segments were, for the most part, productive about 87% or about 30% of the time in an earlier analysis. DRB1 had the most TCR associations and HLA-C the fewest, a later analysis found, with rates varying by HLA locus.

The trim removed 2 bases at V and 3 bases at J, leaving 3 bases unmatched. This CDR3 is built from 16 residues. Germline V CDR1 and CDR2: SGHRS, YFSETQ. The PCR contained 60 Vbeta and 13 Jbeta primers. Here immunoSEQ multiplex PCR was the method, and the copy in TCRdb shows in-frame clones only, minus some. Of some 120,000 clones in the sample, over 60% were seen once. This clone occurred once. The antigen remains unidentified. The TCR comes from a young woman in good health and CMV-seropositive. The specimen sequenced was PBMCs. This chain links TRBV5-1 with TRBJ2-5; 14 nucleotides match TRBD2. CDR3 sequence reads: CASSLMGLAGEETQYF. CDR3 DNA sequence: TGCGCCAGCAGCTTAATGGGACTAGCGGGAGAAGAGACCCAGTACTTC.